This record covers a single T cell receptor (beta chain). Its antigen remains unidentified. The data belong to a study of OX40 agonist ivuxolimab in advanced cancers. Background on the study: Intravenous ivuxolimab was administered to patients every 2 weeks at 0.01 to 10 mg/kg. Partial responses were observed in three patients, of whom one had hepatocellular carcinoma and two had cutaneous melanoma. General study findings and limits: Both CD4+ and CD8+ T cell populations in blood had undergone clonal expansion by week 6 at 0.1 to 3.0 mg/kg.

Profiling relied on immunoSEQ multiplex PCR, and the TCRdb table lists in-frame clones only, not all of them. Of 30,000 to 35,000 clones in the sample, less than 90% were seen once. The V and J ends lost 5 bases and 7 bases respectively, with 12 bases between them. The CDR3 consists of 13 residues. CDR1 SGHAT and CDR2 FQNNGV come from the germline V gene. The source was CD4+ or CD8+ T cells sorted from blood, collected in a trial of the OX40 agonist ivuxolimab. The J gene is TRBJ2-1, the V gene TRBV11-2; no clear D. The TCR comes from an adult with an advanced solid tumor such as melanoma, head and neck, liver or kidney cancer. The CDR3 coding sequence is TGTGCCAGCAGCACGGCCGTGGGGAATGAGCAGTTCTTC. Protein: CASSTAVGNEQFF.